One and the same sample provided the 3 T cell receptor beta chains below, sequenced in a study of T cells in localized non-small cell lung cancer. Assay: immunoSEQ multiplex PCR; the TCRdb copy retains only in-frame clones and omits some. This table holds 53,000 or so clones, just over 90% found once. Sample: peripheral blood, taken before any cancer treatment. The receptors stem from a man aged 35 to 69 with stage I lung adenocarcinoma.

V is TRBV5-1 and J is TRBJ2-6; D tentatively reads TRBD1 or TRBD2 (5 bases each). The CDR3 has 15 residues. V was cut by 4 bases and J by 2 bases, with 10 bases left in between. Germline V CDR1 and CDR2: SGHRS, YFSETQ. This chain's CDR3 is CASSTGAPGANVLTF. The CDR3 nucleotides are TGCGCCAGCAGCACCGGGGCGCCTGGGGCCAACGTCCTGACTTTC.

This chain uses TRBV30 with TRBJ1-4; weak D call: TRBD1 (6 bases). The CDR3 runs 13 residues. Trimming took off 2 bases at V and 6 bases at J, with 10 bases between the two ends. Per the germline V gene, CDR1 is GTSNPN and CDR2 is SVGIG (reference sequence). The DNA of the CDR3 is TGTGCCTGGAGTAGGGGGGTGGATGAAAAACTGTTTTTT. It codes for CAWSRGVDEKLFF.

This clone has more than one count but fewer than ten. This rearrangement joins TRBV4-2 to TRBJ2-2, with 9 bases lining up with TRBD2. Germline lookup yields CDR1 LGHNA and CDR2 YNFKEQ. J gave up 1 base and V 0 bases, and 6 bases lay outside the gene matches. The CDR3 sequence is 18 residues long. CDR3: CASSQDPAGGMNTGELFF. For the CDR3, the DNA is TGTGCCAGCAGCCAAGATCCGGCGGGAGGGATGAACACCGGGGAGCTGTTTTTT.